This entry describes one T cell receptor beta chain. This entry comes from a study of blood T cell repertoires in COVID-19. V gave up 2 bases and J gave up 4 bases; unmatched junction bases: 3. Germline CDR1 SGHNT, CDR2 YYREEE (reference sequence). The CDR3 has 13 residues. Measured with immunoSEQ multiplex PCR; TCRdb has only the in-frame clones, and not every one. The table has around 120,000 clones, more than 75% seen once; the top ten hold 4.6%. Sequenced sample: peripheral blood. The TCR comes from a man in his sixties with COVID-19, enrolled during active disease. The chain couples TRBV5-4 to TRBJ2-7; 7 bases align to TRBD2. The DNA of the CDR3 is TGTGCCAGCAGCTTCTGGGGGGGTTACGAGCAGTACTTC. It translates to CASSFWGGYEQYF.